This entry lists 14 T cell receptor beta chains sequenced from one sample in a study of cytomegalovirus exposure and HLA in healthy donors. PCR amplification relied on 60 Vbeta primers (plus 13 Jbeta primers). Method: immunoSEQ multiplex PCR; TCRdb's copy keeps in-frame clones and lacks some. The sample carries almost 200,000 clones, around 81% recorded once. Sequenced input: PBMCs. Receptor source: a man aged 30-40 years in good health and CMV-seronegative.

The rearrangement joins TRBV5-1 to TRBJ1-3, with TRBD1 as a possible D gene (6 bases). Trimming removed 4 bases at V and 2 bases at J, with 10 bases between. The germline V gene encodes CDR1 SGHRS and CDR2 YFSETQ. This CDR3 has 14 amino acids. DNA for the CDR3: TGCGCCAGCAGCCCGAGGGGGACTGGAAACACCATATATTTT. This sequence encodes CASSPRGTGNTIYF. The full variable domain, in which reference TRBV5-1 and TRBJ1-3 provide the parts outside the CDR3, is KAGVTQTPRYLIKTRGQQVTLSCSPISGHRSVSWYQQTPGQGLQFLFEYFSETQRNKGNFPGRFSGRQFSNSRSEMNVSTLELGDSALYLCASSPRGTGNTIYFGEGSWLTVV.

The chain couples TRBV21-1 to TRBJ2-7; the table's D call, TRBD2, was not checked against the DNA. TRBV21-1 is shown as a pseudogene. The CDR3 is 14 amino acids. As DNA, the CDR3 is TGTGCCAGCAGTCGTAGCGGGAGGTGGTACGAGCAGTACTTC. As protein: CASSRSGRWYEQYF.

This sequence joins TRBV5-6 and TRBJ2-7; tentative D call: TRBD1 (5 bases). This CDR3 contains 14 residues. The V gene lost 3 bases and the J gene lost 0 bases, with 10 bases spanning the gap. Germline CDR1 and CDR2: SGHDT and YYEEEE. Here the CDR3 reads CASSSPGISYEQYF. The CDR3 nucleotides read TGTGCCAGCAGCTCCCCAGGGATCTCCTACGAGCAGTACTTC.

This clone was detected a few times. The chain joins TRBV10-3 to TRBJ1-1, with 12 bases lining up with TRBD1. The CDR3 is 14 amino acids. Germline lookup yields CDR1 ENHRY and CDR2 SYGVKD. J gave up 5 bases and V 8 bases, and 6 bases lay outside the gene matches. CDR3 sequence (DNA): TGTGCCATCGGGACAGGGGGCGCGTGGACTGAAGCTTTCTTT. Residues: CAIGTGGAWTEAFF.

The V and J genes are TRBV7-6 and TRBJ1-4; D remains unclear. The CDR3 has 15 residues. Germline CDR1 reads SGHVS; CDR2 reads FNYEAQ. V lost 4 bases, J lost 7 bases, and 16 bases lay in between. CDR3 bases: TGTGCCAGCAGCTCGATCGGGGTAGCTAGTGAAAAACTGTTTTTT. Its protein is CASSSIGVASEKLFF. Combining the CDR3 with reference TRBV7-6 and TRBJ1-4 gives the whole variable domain GAGVSQSPRYKVTKRGQDVALRCDPISGHVSLYWYRQALGQGPEFLTYFNYEAQQDKSGLPNDRFSAERPEGSISTLTIQRTEQRDSAMYRCASSSIGVASEKLFFGSGTQLSVL.

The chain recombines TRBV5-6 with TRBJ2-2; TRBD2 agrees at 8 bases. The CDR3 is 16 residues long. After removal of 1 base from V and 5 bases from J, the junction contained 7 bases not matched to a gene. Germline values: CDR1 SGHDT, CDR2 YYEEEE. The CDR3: CASSLYALAETGELFF. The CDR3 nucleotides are TGTGCCAGCAGCTTGTACGCACTAGCGGAAACCGGGGAGCTGTTTTTT. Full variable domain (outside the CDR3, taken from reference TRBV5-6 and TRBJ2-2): DAGVTQSPTHLIKTRGQQVTLRCSPKSGHDTVSWYQQALGQGPQFIFQYYEEEERQRGNFPDRFSGHQFPNYSSELNVNALLLGDSALYLCASSLYALAETGELFFGEGSRLTVL.

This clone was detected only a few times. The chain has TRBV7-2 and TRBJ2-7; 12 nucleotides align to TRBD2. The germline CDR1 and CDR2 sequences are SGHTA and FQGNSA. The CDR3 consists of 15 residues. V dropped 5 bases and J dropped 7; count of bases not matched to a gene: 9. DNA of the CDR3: TGTGCCAGCAGCCCGCAGCTAGCGGGAGGGGGGGAGCAGTACTTC. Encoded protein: CASSPQLAGGGEQYF.

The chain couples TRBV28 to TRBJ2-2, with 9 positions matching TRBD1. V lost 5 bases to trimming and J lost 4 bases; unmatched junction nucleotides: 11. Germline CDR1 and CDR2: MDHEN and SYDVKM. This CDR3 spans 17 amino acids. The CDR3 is CASSPARDRVSTGELFF. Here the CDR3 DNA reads TGTGCCAGCAGTCCTGCCCGGGACAGGGTTTCCACCGGGGAGCTGTTTTTT.

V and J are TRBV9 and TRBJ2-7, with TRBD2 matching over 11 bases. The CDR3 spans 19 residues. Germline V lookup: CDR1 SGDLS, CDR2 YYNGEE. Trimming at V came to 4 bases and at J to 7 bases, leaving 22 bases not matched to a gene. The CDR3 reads CASSIRDSSTSGSLGEQYF. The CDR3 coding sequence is TGTGCCAGCAGCATCCGGGACAGTTCTACTAGCGGGAGCCTCGGGGAGCAGTACTTC.

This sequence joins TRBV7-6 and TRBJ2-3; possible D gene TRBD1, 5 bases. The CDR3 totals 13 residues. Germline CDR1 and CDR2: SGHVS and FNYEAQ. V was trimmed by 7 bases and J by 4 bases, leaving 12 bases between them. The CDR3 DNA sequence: TGTGCCAGCACCCCAGGGTTCTCAGATACGCAGTATTTT. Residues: CASTPGFSDTQYF.

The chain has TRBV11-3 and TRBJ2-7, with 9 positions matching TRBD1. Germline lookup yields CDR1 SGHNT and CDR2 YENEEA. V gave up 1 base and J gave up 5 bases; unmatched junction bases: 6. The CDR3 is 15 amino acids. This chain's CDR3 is CASSLGGTGSHEQYF. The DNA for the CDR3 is TGTGCCAGCAGCTTAGGTGGGACAGGGAGCCACGAGCAGTACTTC.

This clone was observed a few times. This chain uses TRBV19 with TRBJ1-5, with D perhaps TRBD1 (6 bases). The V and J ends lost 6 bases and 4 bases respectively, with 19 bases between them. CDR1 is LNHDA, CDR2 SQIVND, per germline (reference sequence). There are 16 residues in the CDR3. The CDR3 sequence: CASSTGRDIRNQPQHF. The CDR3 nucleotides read TGTGCCAGTAGCACTGGTAGGGACATCCGGAATCAGCCCCAGCATTTT.

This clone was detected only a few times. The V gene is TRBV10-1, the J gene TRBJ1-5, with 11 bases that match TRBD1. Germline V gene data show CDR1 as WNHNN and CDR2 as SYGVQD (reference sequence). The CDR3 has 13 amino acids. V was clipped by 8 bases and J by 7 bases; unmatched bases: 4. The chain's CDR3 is CASAGQGDQPQHF. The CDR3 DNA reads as TGCGCCAGCGCGGGACAGGGGGACCAGCCCCAGCATTTT.

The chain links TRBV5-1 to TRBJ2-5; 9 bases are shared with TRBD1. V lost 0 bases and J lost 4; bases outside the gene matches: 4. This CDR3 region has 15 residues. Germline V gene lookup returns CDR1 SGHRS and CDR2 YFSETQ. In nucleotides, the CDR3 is TGCGCCAGCAGCTTGGGGGGGACAGGGTTAGAGACCCAGTACTTC. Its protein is CASSLGGTGLETQYF.